The following is a T cell receptor beta chain sequence with its context. The sample comes from a study of blood T cell repertoires in COVID-19. Overall study context: Whether acute or convalescent, the COVID-19 samples came from the United States, Italy and Spain. The cDNA or gDNA used as material had been derived from T cells, B-cell-depleted T cells, or PBMCs.

Original handling: Reference gene primers were amplified, and this amplification served to estimate nucleated cell counts. Assay used: immunoSEQ multiplex PCR; TCRdb lists only in-frame clones, some missing. For V, J and clone size, that table is used; D and trimming come from the DNA. The sample contains about 240,000 clones, about 90% of which appear only once. Material: peripheral blood. The receptor comes from a man aged 60 to 75 who had recovered from COVID-19.

The CDR3 sequence is CASSDHTPGQGEQFF. DNA of the CDR3: TGCGCCAGCAGTGACCATACCCCGGGACAGGGGGAGCAGTTCTTC. This sequence joins TRBV10-2 and TRBJ2-1; 10 nucleotides align to TRBD1. CDR1 and CDR2 (germline): WSHSY, SAAADI. This CDR3 has 15 amino acids. V gave up 3 bases and J gave up 10 bases; unmatched junction bases: 9.